The present T cell receptor beta chain was sequenced within a study of blood T cell repertoires in COVID-19. Per germline, CDR1 MNHEY and CDR2 SMNVEV (reference sequence). Trimming cost V 8 bases and J 4 bases, with 6 bases left between them. This CDR3 is 11 amino acids long. In the original workflow: Amplification of reference gene primers was used by the study to estimate nucleated cell counts. Generated by immunoSEQ multiplex PCR, the TCRdb table keeps only in-frame clones and is missing some. V and J calls and clone size follow that table, whereas D and trimming were derived from the DNA. The sample lists 11,000 to 15,000 clones; 75% to 90% were seen once.

The TCR comes from a human donor in a cohort sampled during active COVID-19. The chain combines TRBV27 with TRBJ2-1; a weak D match, TRBD1 (5 bases). The sample taken for sequencing was peripheral blood. This CDR3 is CASSGYNEQFF. The CDR3 DNA is TGTGCCAGCTCAGGGTACAATGAGCAGTTCTTC.